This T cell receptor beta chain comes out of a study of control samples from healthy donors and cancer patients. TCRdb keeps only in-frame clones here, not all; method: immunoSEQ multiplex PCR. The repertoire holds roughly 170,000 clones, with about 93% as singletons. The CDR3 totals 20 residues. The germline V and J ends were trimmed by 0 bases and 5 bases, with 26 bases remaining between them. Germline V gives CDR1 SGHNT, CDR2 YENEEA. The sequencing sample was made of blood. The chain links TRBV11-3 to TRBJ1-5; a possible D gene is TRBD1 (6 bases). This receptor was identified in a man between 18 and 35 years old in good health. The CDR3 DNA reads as TGTGCCAGCAGCTTAGATCCAAAGGGGGGTAGCCAGGCAACTTATCAGCCCCAGCATTTT. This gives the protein CASSLDPKGGSQATYQPQHF.